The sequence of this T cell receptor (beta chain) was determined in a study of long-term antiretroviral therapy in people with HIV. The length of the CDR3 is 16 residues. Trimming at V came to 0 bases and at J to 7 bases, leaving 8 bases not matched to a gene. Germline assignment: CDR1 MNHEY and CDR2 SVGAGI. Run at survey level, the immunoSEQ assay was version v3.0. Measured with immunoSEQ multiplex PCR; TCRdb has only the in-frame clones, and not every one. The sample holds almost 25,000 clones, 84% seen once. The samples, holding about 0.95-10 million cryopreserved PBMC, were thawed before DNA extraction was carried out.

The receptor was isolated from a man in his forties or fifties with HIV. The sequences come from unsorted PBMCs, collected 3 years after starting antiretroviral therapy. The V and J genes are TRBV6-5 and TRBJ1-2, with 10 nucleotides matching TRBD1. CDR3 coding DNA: TGTGCCAGCAGTTACTCTACGGACAGGGGGTTGGTTGGCTACACCTTC. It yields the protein CASSYSTDRGLVGYTF.